The 12 T cell receptor beta chains in this list originate from one sample, sequenced in a study of shared clonotypes between healthy human individuals (dated by TCRdb to the early 2020s). Libraries were built with the immunoSEQ multiplex PCR assay. This is the immuneACCESS table as TCRdb keeps it, with only in-frame sequences that have V and J called. A part of the clones is gone; compared with another copy, unresolved V genes explain less than half, and the rest is unexplained. The sample table shows over a million clones, and under 99% are seen once. The top ten clonotypes cover about 0.4% of the sample. The sample consisted of naive CD4+ T cells sorted from blood. In light of the paper, this sample's cell subset or site label describes: CD45RA+ positively selected. Every receptor here comes from a young man in good health.

The chain employs TRBV28 and TRBJ2-5; the D is unclear. Between the trimmed V and J ends, which lost 2 bases and 5 bases, there was a span of 21 bases. From germline, CDR1 is MDHEN and CDR2 SYDVKM. This CDR3 contains 17 residues. For the CDR3, the DNA is TGTGCCAGCAGTTTAAGCTCTTCGCCCAGGATAGGCGAGACCCAGTACTTC. Translating it yields CASSLSSSPRIGETQYF.

The gene calls are TRBV11-2 and TRBJ2-1; 9 bases are a match to TRBD2. The CDR3 spans 15 residues. The V and J ends lost 1 base and 6 bases, in that order; junction bases with no gene match: 4. From germline, CDR1 is SGHAT and CDR2 FQNNGV. The CDR3 reads CASSLAVAGANEQFF. As DNA, the CDR3 is TGTGCCAGCAGCTTAGCGGTAGCGGGAGCCAATGAGCAGTTCTTC.

This clone was recorded a few times. The chain recombines TRBV2 with TRBJ1-5; 7 bases agree with TRBD1. V was pared by 7 bases and J by 2 bases, with 8 bases of the junction left unmatched. The length of the CDR3 is 15 residues. The germline V gene encodes CDR1 SNHLY and CDR2 FYNNEI. The CDR3 protein is CASTERGQGNQPQHF. The CDR3 DNA is TGTGCCAGCACCGAAAGAGGACAGGGCAATCAGCCCCAGCATTTT.

The chain has TRBV18 and TRBJ2-7, with D perhaps matching TRBD2 (5 bases). Germline-derived CDR1 and CDR2 are KGHSH and LQKENI. This CDR3 region has 13 residues. V dropped 2 bases and J dropped 4 bases, with 9 bases sitting between them. The DNA for the CDR3 is TGTGCCAGCTCACCAAACACGGGATACGAGCAGTACTTC. Its translation is CASSPNTGYEQYF.

The chain carries TRBV6-1 and TRBJ2-1, with D hard to call. Germline lookup yields CDR1 MNHNS and CDR2 SASEGT. The CDR3 spans 14 residues. V was cut by 1 base and J by 10 bases, with 14 bases left in between. In nucleotides, the CDR3 is TGTGCCAGCAGTGAAGTCGGGTACATTGGGGAGCAGTTCTTC. It encodes CASSEVGYIGEQFF.

The chain uses TRBV5-4 and TRBJ1-1, with a possible D match to TRBD1 (5 bases). This CDR3 is 14 amino acids long. Deletions cut 0 bases from V and 1 base from J, with 7 bases between. Germline CDR1 reads SGHNT; CDR2 reads YYREEE (reference sequence). The CDR3 spells CASSLGQQNTEAFF. The DNA of the CDR3 is TGTGCCAGCAGCTTGGGACAGCAGAACACTGAAGCTTTCTTT.

V is TRBV7-2 and J is TRBJ2-3, with 11 bases identical to TRBD2. With V trimmed by 1 base and J by 1 base, 7 bases remained unmatched. Germline CDR1 SGHTA, CDR2 FQGNSA. This CDR3 comprises 18 residues. The DNA for the CDR3 is TGTGCCAGCAGCTTAGACGGGGGGACTAGCGGAGGCACAGATACGCAGTATTTT. Amino acids: CASSLDGGTSGGTDTQYF. Full variable domain (outside the CDR3, taken from reference TRBV7-2 and TRBJ2-3): GAGVSQSPSNKVTEKGKDVELRCDPISGHTALYWYRQSLGQGLEFLIYFQGNSAPDKSGLPSDRFSAERTGGSVSTLTIQRTQQEDSAVYLCASSLDGGTSGGTDTQYFGPGTRLTVL.

The CDR3 reads CASSFLTGFRSYEQYF. The CDR3 DNA follows: TGTGCCAGCAGTTTCTTAACAGGGTTTAGGTCCTACGAGCAGTACTTC. The chain is built from TRBV28 and TRBJ2-7; tentative D call: TRBD1 (6 bases). Germline lookup yields CDR1 MDHEN and CDR2 SYDVKM. V lost 3 bases and J 1 base, leaving 16 bases between the germline ends. The CDR3 length is 16 residues. Full variable domain (missing parts from reference TRBV28 and TRBJ2-7): DVKVTQSSRYLVKRTGEKVFLECVQDMDHENMFWYRQDPGLGLRLIYFSYDVKMKEKGDIPEGYSVSREKKERFSLILESASTNQTSMYLCASSFLTGFRSYEQYFGPGTRLTVT.

This rearrangement joins TRBV5-1 to TRBJ1-1; D might be TRBD1 (6 bases). Trimming pared 7 bases from V and 4 bases from J, leaving 20 bases between. The CDR3 is made up of 15 amino acids. CDR1 is SGHRS, CDR2 YFSETQ, per germline. The DNA of the CDR3 is TGCGCCAGCGGGTCACAGGGCGCGGGCGGCACTGAAGCTTTCTTT. It is translated as CASGSQGAGGTEAFF.

The CDR3 region has the DNA TGTGCCAGCAGCTGGACAGGGAATGAAAAACTGTTTTTT. Translated: CASSWTGNEKLFF. The V gene is TRBV5-6, the J gene TRBJ1-4, with 8 bases matching TRBD1. The V gene end was trimmed by 3 bases and the J gene end by 5 bases; junction bases not matched to a gene: 0. The CDR3 has 13 amino acids. CDR1 SGHDT and CDR2 YYEEEE come from the germline V gene.

This rearrangement joins TRBV27 to TRBJ2-7, with D possibly TRBD1 on 5 matching bases. The CDR3 has 12 amino acids. CDR1 and CDR2 (germline): MNHEY, SMNVEV (reference sequence). Trimming removed 1 base from V and 6 bases from J, with 7 bases in between. CDR3 in DNA: TGTGCCAGCAGTTTATTGGGGCGCGAGCAGTACTTC. This encodes CASSLLGREQYF.

The genes are TRBV29-1 and TRBJ1-2; D is undetermined. Germline V gives CDR1 SQVTM, CDR2 ANQGSEA. This CDR3 has 14 amino acids. V lost 6 bases, J lost 1 base, and 15 bases lay in between. This CDR3 reads CSVMGSAFNYGYTF. For the CDR3, the DNA is TGCAGCGTCATGGGGTCGGCGTTTAACTATGGCTACACCTTC. Full variable domain (remainder filled in from reference TRBV29-1 and TRBJ1-2): SAVISQKPSRDICQRGTSLTIQCQVDSQVTMMFWYRQQPGQSLTLIATANQGSEATYESGFVIDKFPISRPNLTFSTLTVSNMSPEDSSIYLCSVMGSAFNYGYTFGSGTRLTVV.